These T cell receptor beta chains were read from a single sample in a study of blood T cells in healthy people across ages. TCRdb reprocessed the 5' RACE reads via MiXCR and lists one record per CDR3 protein. Found here are approximately 490,000 distinct CDR3 sequences, 20% to 30% of them singletons; the top ten hold approximately 8.7%. This sample also belongs to another study, concerning T cells of mothers and their children.

The sample was blood. These receptors were collected from a boy aged 5-17 years in good health. Each CDR3 is given with its conserved first and last residue. A D gene is named only where the DNA matches it firmly. Clone size, where shown, is once, few, many, or a class for clones that have expanded.

v_call,clone_size,d_call,j_call,cdr3_aa,cdr3_nt
TRBV13,many,TRBD2,TRBJ2-5,CASSYSLLAGGQETQYF,TGTGCCAGCAGCTATTCCCTACTAGCGGGGGGCCAAGAGACCCAGTACTTC
TRBV20-1,few,NA,TRBJ2-5,CSAPRGGEETQYF,TGCAGTGCCCCGAGGGGAGGCGAAGAGACCCAGTACTTC
TRBV5-1,many,TRBD1,TRBJ2-1,CASSWTGGDEQFF,TGCGCCAGCAGCTGGACAGGGGGGGATGAGCAGTTCTTC
TRBV4-3,few,NA,TRBJ1-2,CASSQSGRDGYTF,TGCGCCAGCAGCCAATCGGGGAGGGATGGCTACACCTTC
TRBV7-9,NA,TRBD1,TRBJ2-5,CASSPRPGQKKETQYF,TGTGCCAGCAGCCCTCGGCCGGGACAGAAAAAAGAGACCCAGTACTTC
TRBV6-1,NA,TRBD1,TRBJ1-1,CASSLRRTGGTEAFF,TGTGCCAGCAGCCTAAGGCGGACAGGGGGGACTGAAGCTTTCTTT
TRBV19,few,NA,TRBJ2-1,CASRMGSHNEQFF,TGTGCCTCCAGAATGGGCAGCCACAATGAGCAGTTCTTC
TRBV7-9,NA,NA,TRBJ1-1,CASSSDHATEAFF,TGTGCCAGCAGCTCCGATCACGCCACTGAAGCTTTCTTT
TRBV6-2/TRBV6-3,few,NA,TRBJ2-1,CASSLQGPRSYNEQFF,TGTGCCAGCAGCCTACAGGGACCACGGTCCTACAATGAGCAGTTCTTC
TRBV4-3,few,NA,TRBJ2-3,CASSQDPNSDTDTQYF,TGCGCCAGCAGCCAAGATCCCAACAGTGACACAGATACGCAGTATTTT
TRBV12-3/TRBV12-4,NA,TRBD1,TRBJ2-5,CASSSPTGGTKTQYF,TGTGCCAGCAGTTCCCCGACAGGGGGCACAAAGACCCAGTACTTC
TRBV20-1,few,NA,TRBJ1-6,CSARQGAWGSPLHF,TGCAGTGCTAGACAGGGCGCTTGGGGTTCACCCCTCCACTTT
TRBV27,NA,NA,TRBJ2-7,CASSQAGITYEQYF,TGTGCCAGCAGTCAAGCCGGGATAACCTACGAGCAGTACTTC